This T cell receptor (beta chain) comes out of a study of identical twins. Each CDR3 protein is one row after TCRdb ran MiXCR on the 5' RACE reads. This table has 700,000 or so distinct CDR3 sequences, less than 25% appearing once. In its sample, this clonotype was seen a few times. Germline V lookup: CDR1 MNHNS, CDR2 SASEGT. The CDR3 spans 14 residues. V shed 8 bases and J 9 bases; nucleotides not matched to a gene: 13. These data were likewise used in another study, on T cells expressing NK-cell markers. That source adds: Whether expanded NKG2C+ T cell clones recognized HCMV stayed uncertain.

The specimen was PBMCs. The chain links TRBV6-1 to TRBJ2-1; 7 nucleotides match TRBD1. The origin of this receptor is a woman in her late teens or twenties in good health. The CDR3 is CASGRDSPYAEQFF. CDR3 nucleotides: TGTGCCAGCGGCCGGGACAGCCCATATGCTGAGCAGTTCTTC.